This T cell receptor beta chain originates from a study of blood T cell repertoires in COVID-19. As for the study in general: Whether acute or convalescent, the COVID-19 samples came from the United States, Italy and Spain. From T cells, B-cell-depleted T cells, or PBMCs came the material, which was cDNA or gDNA.

In the study's own analysis: Reference gene primer amplification gave nucleated cell count estimates. The table came from immunoSEQ multiplex PCR; TCRdb's copy has only in-frame clones and leaves some out. D and trimming come from the DNA, and the V and J calls and clone size come from that table. The sample has some 120,000 clones, over 55% seen once. Specimen: peripheral blood. The receptor comes from a woman in her 70s with acute or convalescent COVID-19.

CDR3 loop: CASSFDRANVLTF. CDR3 in DNA: TGTGCCAGCAGCTTTGACAGGGCCAACGTCCTGACTTTC. The chain links TRBV5-4 to TRBJ2-6; D remains ambiguous. The V gene lost 2 bases and the J gene lost 5 bases, with 5 bases spanning the gap. From germline, CDR1 is SGHNT and CDR2 YYREEE (reference sequence). The CDR3 contains 13 residues.